This TCR beta chain was sequenced for a study of Graves' ophthalmopathy and Graves' hyperthyroidism. In the study overall: Specimen type is peripheral blood, obtained at initial diagnosis before any treatment.

This CDR3 has 14 amino acids. Trimming took 0 bases from V and 5 from J, leaving 13 bases between them. Per the germline V gene, CDR1 is DFQATT and CDR2 is SNEGSKA (reference sequence). TCR beta CDR3 amplification used RNA transcripts. Scientists carried out first-round RT-PCR using HTBI primers and then a second-round multiplex PCR. Using its own MiXCR run on the multiplex PCR reads, TCRdb lists one record per CDR3 protein. Among around 40,000 distinct CDR3 sequences listed, roughly half were seen once. This TCR derives from an adult man with Graves' ophthalmopathy. This chain joins TRBV20-1 and TRBJ2-5; possibly TRBD2 for D (6 bases). Sample: peripheral blood. The CDR3: CSARDSGVGETQYF. CDR3 nucleotides: TGCAGTGCTAGAGATAGCGGAGTCGGGGAGACCCAGTACTTC.